The 25 T cell receptor beta chains reported below all come from one sample, sequenced in a study of cytomegalovirus exposure and HLA in healthy donors. The PCR was carried out with 60 Vbeta primers and 13 Jbeta primers. Using immunoSEQ multiplex PCR, the repertoire was profiled, and TCRdb retains in-frame clones only, with some absent. The sample records roughly 34,000 clones, roughly 67% being singletons. The sequenced material came from PBMCs. All receptors derive from a man between 40 and 49 years old in good health and CMV-seropositive.

The chain employs TRBV28 and TRBJ1-6; possible D gene TRBD1, 5 bases. V lost 5 bases and J lost 9, with 17 bases in between. CDR1 MDHEN and CDR2 SYDVKM come from the germline V gene. This CDR3 region has 15 residues. The CDR3 loop reads CASSVGGVTGSPLHF. DNA for the CDR3: TGTGCCAGCAGTGTAGGAGGGGTAACGGGTTCACCCCTCCACTTT.

The rearrangement uses TRBV27 and TRBJ1-2, with 7 bases matching TRBD1. Looked up from germline, CDR1 is MNHEY and CDR2 is SMNVEV (reference sequence). CDR3 size: 13 residues. Trimming removed 1 base from V and 8 bases from J; junction bases left unmatched: 4. The CDR3 here is CASSLYRGYGYTF. CDR3 DNA: TGTGCCAGCAGTTTATACAGGGGATACGGCTACACCTTC.

V and J are TRBV7-2 and TRBJ1-5; the D gene is possibly TRBD1 (5 bases). The CDR3 totals 15 residues. V was clipped by 5 bases and J by 6 bases, with 17 bases between them. Germline assignment: CDR1 SGHTA and CDR2 FQGNSA. CDR3 sequence reads: CASSPNGGTGQPQHF. The CDR3 coding sequence is TGTGCCAGCAGCCCTAATGGAGGGACGGGTCAGCCCCAGCATTTT.

The V gene is TRBV28, the J gene TRBJ2-5, with 7 nucleotides matching TRBD1. CDR1 is MDHEN, CDR2 SYDVKM, per germline. The CDR3 covers 16 residues. The trim removed 11 bases at V and 1 base at J, leaving 16 bases unmatched. The CDR3 bases are TGTGCCCACGCGCCGAGACAGGGTCGCGGCCAAGAGACCCAGTACTTC. Residues: CAHAPRQGRGQETQYF.

There are a few counts of this clone. The chain has TRBV2 and TRBJ1-6; D is possibly TRBD1 (6 bases). The CDR3 has 13 amino acids. CDR1 is SNHLY and CDR2 is FYNNEI in the germline V gene. V dropped 1 base and J dropped 10 bases, with 8 bases sitting between them. CDR3 loop: CASSEGTASPLHF. The CDR3 nucleotides are TGTGCCAGCAGTGAAGGGACAGCATCACCCCTCCACTTT.

V gene TRBV19 combines with J gene TRBJ1-6; 12 positions agree with TRBD1. V was pared by 7 bases and J by 9 bases, with 4 bases of the junction left unmatched. Germline V CDR1 and CDR2: LNHDA, SQIVND (reference sequence). This CDR3 has 14 residues. CDR3 bases: TGTGCCAGTACCGGGACAGGGGGCACTTCACCCCTCCACTTT. Its protein is CASTGTGGTSPLHF. Full variable domain (missing parts from reference TRBV19 and TRBJ1-6): DGGITQSPKYLFRKEGQNVTLSCEQNLNHDAMYWYRQDPGQGLRLIYYSQIVNDFQKGDIAEGYSVSREKKESFPLTVTSAQKNPTAFYLCASTGTGGTSPLHFGNGTRLTVT.

This clone showed up just a few times. The chain carries TRBV5-1 and TRBJ1-1, with a possible D match to TRBD1 (5 bases). The germline V and J ends were trimmed by 4 bases and 1 base, with 14 bases remaining between them. CDR1 and CDR2 (germline): SGHRS, YFSETQ. The CDR3 contains 15 residues. The CDR3 region has the DNA TGCGCCAGCAGCCAGCTTGGACATACGAACACTGAAGCTTTCTTT. Amino acid sequence: CASSQLGHTNTEAFF. The full variable domain, with the rest looked up from reference TRBV5-1 and TRBJ1-1, is KAGVTQTPRYLIKTRGQQVTLSCSPISGHRSVSWYQQTPGQGLQFLFEYFSETQRNKGNFPGRFSGRQFSNSRSEMNVSTLELGDSALYLCASSQLGHTNTEAFFGQGTRLTVV.

The V call is TRBV5-4, the J call TRBJ2-5; 8 positions agree with TRBD1. Unmatched junction bases numbered 12, after V lost 3 bases and J lost 2 bases. CDR3 length: 17 amino acids. Germline CDR1 is SGHNT and CDR2 is YYREEE (reference sequence). CDR3 sequence reads: CASSSGQGRASQETQYF. Here the CDR3 DNA reads TGTGCCAGCAGCTCCGGACAGGGTCGCGCTTCGCAAGAGACCCAGTACTTC. The variable domain in full, completed from reference TRBV5-4 and TRBJ2-5, reads ETGVTQSPTHLIKTRGQQVTLRCSSQSGHNTVSWYQQALGQGPQFIFQYYREEENGRGNFPPRFSGLQFPNYSSELNVNALELDDSALYLCASSSGQGRASQETQYFGPGTRLLVL.

J is TRBJ2-3 and V is TRBV6-6, with 10 bases identical to TRBD2. The CDR3 is 13 amino acids. Germline V gene sequence: CDR1 MNHNY, CDR2 SVGAGI (reference sequence). Germline trimming cut 9 bases from V and 5 bases from J; bases unmatched to any gene: 5. This CDR3 is CASSGLAKDTQYF. The CDR3, as DNA: TGTGCCAGTTCGGGACTAGCGAAAGATACGCAGTATTTT.

The chain carries TRBV7-8 and TRBJ1-1; 9 bases fit TRBD1. Germline trimming cut 5 bases from V and 4 bases from J; bases unmatched to any gene: 5. This CDR3 region has 14 residues. Germline CDR1 SGHVS, CDR2 FQNEAQ. The CDR3 DNA sequence: TGTGCCAGCAGCCAGGGACAGGGCTTCACTGAAGCTTTCTTT. Its protein product is CASSQGQGFTEAFF.

This chain connects TRBV6-5 to TRBJ1-4, with a weak D call TRBD1 (5 bases). The CDR3 loop spans 14 amino acids. V gave up 8 bases and J gave up 7 bases, with 17 bases separating them. CDR1 is MNHEY and CDR2 is SVGAGI in the germline V gene. The CDR3 nucleotides are TGTGCCAGCTCGAGCCCCAGGGCAGGTGAAAAACTGTTTTTT. Its protein is CASSSPRAGEKLFF.

The CDR3, as DNA: TGCAGCGTTGGAGGACAGGATAAACCCCCCTATGGCTACACCTTC. Amino acid sequence: CSVGGQDKPPYGYTF. The chain employs TRBV29-1 and TRBJ1-2; TRBD1 matches 7 bases. The junction had 12 bases not matched to a gene; V was cut back by 4 bases and J by 4 bases. This CDR3 region has 15 residues. Germline V gives CDR1 SQVTM, CDR2 ANQGSEA.

This rearrangement joins TRBV7-9 to TRBJ1-5; weak D call: TRBD1 (6 bases). From germline, CDR1 is SEHNR and CDR2 FQNEAQ (reference sequence). Trimming cost V 5 bases and J 1 base, with 18 bases left between them. This CDR3 is built from 17 residues. The CDR3 DNA is TGTGCCAGCAGCCCCGGCGGGGGCGCGGGGAGCAATCAGCCCCAGCATTTT. Translating gives CASSPGGGAGSNQPQHF.

This clone occurred once. The CDR3: CASSQALTAGQETQYF. In DNA form, the CDR3 reads TGTGCCAGCAGCCAGGCCCTGACAGCCGGACAAGAGACCCAGTACTTC. This rearrangement joins TRBV14 to TRBJ2-5, with D perhaps matching TRBD1 (5 bases). CDR1 and CDR2 (germline): SGHDN, FVKESK. This CDR3 has 16 amino acids. Trimming took 3 bases from V and 2 from J, leaving 16 bases between them.

This clone showed up just a few times. The chain uses TRBV5-1 and TRBJ2-5; D is perhaps TRBD2 (5 bases). CDR1 is SGHRS and CDR2 is YFSETQ in the germline V gene. Trimming left V 4 bases short and J 9 bases short, with 19 bases between. This CDR3 has 14 residues. This chain's CDR3 is CASSPGLADRAQYF. CDR3 coding DNA: TGCGCCAGCAGCCCCGGACTGGCCGACCGGGCCCAGTACTTC.

V and J are TRBV28 and TRBJ2-3; possibly TRBD2 for D (5 bases). Germline loops: CDR1 MDHEN, CDR2 SYDVKM. Trimming cost V 2 bases and J 2 bases, with 11 bases left between them. This CDR3 has 15 residues. CDR3 sequence (DNA): TGTGCCAGCAGTTTAGGCGGACTCCACACAGATACGCAGTATTTT. Its translation is CASSLGGLHTDTQYF.

The rearrangement links TRBV11-3 to TRBJ2-7, with TRBD1 matching over 11 bases. CDR1 and CDR2 (germline): SGHNT, YENEEA. V was clipped by 6 bases and J by 0 bases; unmatched bases: 4. This CDR3 is built from 15 residues. The CDR3 region has the DNA TGTGCCAGCAGTCCGGACAGGGGGCTCTCCTACGAGCAGTACTTC. Residues: CASSPDRGLSYEQYF.

V is TRBV5-1 and J is TRBJ1-5; TRBD1 matches 9 bases. This CDR3 comprises 14 residues. Germline CDR1 is SGHRS and CDR2 is YFSETQ. V was pared by 0 bases and J by 5 bases, with 0 bases of the junction left unmatched. The CDR3 spells CASSLGQGDQPQHF. CDR3 in DNA: TGCGCCAGCAGCTTGGGACAGGGGGATCAGCCCCAGCATTTT.

The chain recombines TRBV30 with TRBJ2-4; 7 bases fit TRBD2. The CDR3 length is 12 residues. Germline loops: CDR1 GTSNPN, CDR2 SVGIG (reference sequence). CDR3 bases: TGTGCTCTGGCGGGGGAACAAAACATTCAGTACTTC. Its translation: CALAGEQNIQYF.

In its sample, this clone was seen a few times. This chain links TRBV4-1 with TRBJ2-1, with 8 bases lining up with TRBD2. CDR1 and CDR2 from the germline V gene are MGHRA and YSYEKL. V dropped 2 bases and J dropped 7; count of bases not matched to a gene: 13. The CDR3 loop spans 17 amino acids. The CDR3 sequence: CASSQSTGGAFWNEQFF. Written as DNA, the CDR3 is TGCGCCAGCAGCCAAAGCACCGGGGGGGCCTTTTGGAATGAGCAGTTCTTC.

The rearrangement uses TRBV7-6 and TRBJ2-1, with D possibly matching TRBD1 (6 bases). This CDR3 is 12 amino acids long. From germline, CDR1 is SGHVS and CDR2 FNYEAQ. Trimming removed 6 bases at V and 8 bases at J, with 11 bases between. The CDR3 coding sequence is TGTGCCAGCAGTTTACAGGGTCATGAGCAGTTCTTC. It codes for CASSLQGHEQFF.

The chain is built from TRBV21-1 and TRBJ2-7; TRBD2 is the table's D call, not checked against the DNA. TRBV21-1 is shown as a pseudogene. The CDR3 is 15 residues long. In DNA, the CDR3 is TGTGCCAGCAGAAAAGGTCAGAGCGGAACCTACGAGCAGTACTTC. Translated: CASRKGQSGTYEQYF.

CDR3: CASSLARGETQYF. CDR3 nucleotides: TGTGCCAGCAGCCTAGCTAGGGGAGAGACCCAGTACTTC. The V gene is TRBV9, the J gene TRBJ2-5; the D call may be TRBD1 or TRBD2 (5 bases each). The CDR3 loop spans 13 amino acids. V was pared by 4 bases and J by 4 bases, with 11 bases between. The germline V gene has CDR1 SGDLS and CDR2 YYNGEE.

The CDR3, as DNA: TGCGCCAGCAGCTTGTCGTCTAGCGGTAGCACAGATACGCAGTATTTT. It yields the protein CASSLSSSGSTDTQYF. V gene TRBV5-1 combines with J gene TRBJ2-3, with 7 bases lining up with TRBD2. There are 16 residues in the CDR3. Germline loops: CDR1 SGHRS, CDR2 YFSETQ. V lost 1 base, J lost 0 bases, and 5 bases stayed unmatched.

This clone was seen a handful of times. The rearrangement links TRBV6-1 to TRBJ2-3, with 8 positions matching TRBD1. Germline values: CDR1 MNHNS, CDR2 SASEGT. The CDR3 runs to 15 residues. The V gene end was trimmed by 6 bases and the J gene end by 1 base; junction bases not matched to a gene: 6. The DNA for the CDR3 is TGTGCCAGCAGCGCCGGACAGGGCCGCACAGATACGCAGTATTTT. Protein sequence: CASSAGQGRTDTQYF.